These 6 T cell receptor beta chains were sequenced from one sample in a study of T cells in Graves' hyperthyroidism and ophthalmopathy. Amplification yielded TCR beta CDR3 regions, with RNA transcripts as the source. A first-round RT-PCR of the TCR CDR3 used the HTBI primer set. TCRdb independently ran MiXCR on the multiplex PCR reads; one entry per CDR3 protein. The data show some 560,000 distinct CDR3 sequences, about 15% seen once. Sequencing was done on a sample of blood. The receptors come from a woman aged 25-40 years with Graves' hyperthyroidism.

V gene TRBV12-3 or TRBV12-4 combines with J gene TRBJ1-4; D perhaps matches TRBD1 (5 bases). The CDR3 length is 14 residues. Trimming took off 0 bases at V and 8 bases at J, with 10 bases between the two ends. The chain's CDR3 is CASSLAGGFEKLFF. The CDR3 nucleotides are TGTGCCAGCAGTTTAGCCGGGGGATTCGAAAAACTGTTTTTT.

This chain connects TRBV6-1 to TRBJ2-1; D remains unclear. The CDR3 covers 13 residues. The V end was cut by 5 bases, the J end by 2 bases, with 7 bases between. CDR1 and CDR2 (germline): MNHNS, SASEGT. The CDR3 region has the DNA TGTGCCAGCAGTACCGAGCCCTACAATGAGCAGTTCTTC. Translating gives CASSTEPYNEQFF.

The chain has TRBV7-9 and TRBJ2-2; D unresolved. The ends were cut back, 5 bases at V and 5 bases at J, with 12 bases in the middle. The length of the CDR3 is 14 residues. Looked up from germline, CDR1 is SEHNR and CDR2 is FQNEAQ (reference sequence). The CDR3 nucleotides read TGTGCCAGCAGCCCAACAGAGATTACCGGGGAGCTGTTTTTT. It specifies CASSPTEITGELFF.

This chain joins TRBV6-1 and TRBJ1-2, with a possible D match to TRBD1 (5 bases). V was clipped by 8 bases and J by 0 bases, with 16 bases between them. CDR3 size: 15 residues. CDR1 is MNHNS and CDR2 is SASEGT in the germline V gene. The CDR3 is CASREGAATNYGYTF. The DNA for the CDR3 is TGTGCCAGCCGGGAAGGGGCAGCAACTAACTATGGCTACACCTTC.

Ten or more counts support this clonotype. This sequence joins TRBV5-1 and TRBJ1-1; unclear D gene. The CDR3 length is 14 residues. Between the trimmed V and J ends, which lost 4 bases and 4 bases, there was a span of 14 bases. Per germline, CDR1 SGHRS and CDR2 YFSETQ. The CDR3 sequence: CASSREEVRTEAFF. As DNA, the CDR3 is TGCGCCAGCAGCCGGGAGGAGGTTCGCACTGAAGCTTTCTTT. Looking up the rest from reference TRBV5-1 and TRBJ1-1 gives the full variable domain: KAGVTQTPRYLIKTRGQQVTLSCSPISGHRSVSWYQQTPGQGLQFLFEYFSETQRNKGNFPGRFSGRQFSNSRSEMNVSTLELGDSALYLCASSREEVRTEAFFGQGTRLTVV.

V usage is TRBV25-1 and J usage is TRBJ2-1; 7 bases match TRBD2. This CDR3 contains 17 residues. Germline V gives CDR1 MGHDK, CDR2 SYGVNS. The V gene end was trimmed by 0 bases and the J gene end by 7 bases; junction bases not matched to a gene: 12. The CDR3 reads CASSEYPGLGRLNEQFF. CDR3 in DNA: TGTGCCAGCAGTGAATACCCTGGACTAGGACGGTTGAATGAGCAGTTCTTC.